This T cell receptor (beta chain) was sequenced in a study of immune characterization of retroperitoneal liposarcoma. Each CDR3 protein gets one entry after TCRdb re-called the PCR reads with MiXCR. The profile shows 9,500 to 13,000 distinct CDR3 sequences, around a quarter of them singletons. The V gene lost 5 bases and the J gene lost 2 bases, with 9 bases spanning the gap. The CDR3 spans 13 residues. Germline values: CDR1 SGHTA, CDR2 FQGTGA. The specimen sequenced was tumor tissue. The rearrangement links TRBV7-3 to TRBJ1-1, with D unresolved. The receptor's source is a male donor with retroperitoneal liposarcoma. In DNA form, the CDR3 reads TGTGCCAGCAGCGTATTTACAAACACTGAAGCTTTCTTT. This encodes CASSVFTNTEAFF.